This T cell receptor (beta chain) was captured by sequencing in a study of T-cell memory formation after mild COVID-19. TCRdb reanalysed the 5' RACE reads using MiXCR and keeps one entry per CDR3 protein. The table has more than 400,000 distinct CDR3 sequences, over 15% seen once. Turning to this clonotype: Its antigen is not known.

Regarding the study as a whole: Researchers found some responding clones in pre-infection memory, a sign that cross-reactive memory joined. While clones contracting from day 15 to 85 were balanced between CD4 and CD8, later expanders leaned CD4+.

The CDR3 is 14 amino acids. Looked up from germline, CDR1 is KGHSH and CDR2 is LQKENI. V was trimmed by 6 bases and J by 7 bases, leaving 18 bases between them. The sample taken for sequencing was PBMCs or a T cell subset sorted from them (not recorded which). The rearrangement uses TRBV18 and TRBJ1-2, with D perhaps matching TRBD1 (5 bases). The TCR comes from an adult woman who had mild COVID-19 (a few samples of this study predate the infection). Cell type and time point are not known. The CDR3 bases are TGTGCCAGCTCCCCTTCGGCCACCGGGGGTGGCTACACCTTC. This encodes CASSPSATGGGYTF.